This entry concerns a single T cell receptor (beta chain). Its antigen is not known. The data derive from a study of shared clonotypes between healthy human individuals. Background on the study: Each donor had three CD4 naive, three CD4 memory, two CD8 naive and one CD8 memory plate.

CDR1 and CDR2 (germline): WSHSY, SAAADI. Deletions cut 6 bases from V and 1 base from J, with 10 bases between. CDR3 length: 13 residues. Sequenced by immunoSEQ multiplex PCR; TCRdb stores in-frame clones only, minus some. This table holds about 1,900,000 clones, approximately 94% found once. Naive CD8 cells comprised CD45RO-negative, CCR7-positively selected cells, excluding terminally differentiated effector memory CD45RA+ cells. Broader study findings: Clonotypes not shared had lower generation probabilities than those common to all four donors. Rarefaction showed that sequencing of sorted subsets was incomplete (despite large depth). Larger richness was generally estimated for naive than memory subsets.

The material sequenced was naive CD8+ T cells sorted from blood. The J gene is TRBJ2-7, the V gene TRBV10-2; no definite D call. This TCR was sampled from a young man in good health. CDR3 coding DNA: TGCGCCAGCAGCGCATACTGGTCCTACGAGCAGTACTTC. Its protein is CASSAYWSYEQYF.